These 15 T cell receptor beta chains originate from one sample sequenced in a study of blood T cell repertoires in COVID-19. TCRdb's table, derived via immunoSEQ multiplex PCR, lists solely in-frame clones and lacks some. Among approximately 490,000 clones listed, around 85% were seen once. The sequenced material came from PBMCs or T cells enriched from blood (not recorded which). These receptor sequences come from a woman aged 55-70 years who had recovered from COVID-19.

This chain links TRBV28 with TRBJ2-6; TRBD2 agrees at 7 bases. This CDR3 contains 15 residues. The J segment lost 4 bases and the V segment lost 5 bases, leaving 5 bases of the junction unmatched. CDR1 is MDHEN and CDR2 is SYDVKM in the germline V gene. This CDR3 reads CASSRGSLGANVLTF. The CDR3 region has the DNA TGTGCCAGCAGTCGCGGGAGTTTGGGGGCCAACGTCCTGACTTTC.

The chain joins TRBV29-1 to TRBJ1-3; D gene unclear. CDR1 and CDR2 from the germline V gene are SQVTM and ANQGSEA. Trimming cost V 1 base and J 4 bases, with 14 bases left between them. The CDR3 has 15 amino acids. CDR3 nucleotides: TGCAGCGTTGAAGTGAGGCTGGCGGGAGGAAACACCATATATTTT. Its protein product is CSVEVRLAGGNTIYF.

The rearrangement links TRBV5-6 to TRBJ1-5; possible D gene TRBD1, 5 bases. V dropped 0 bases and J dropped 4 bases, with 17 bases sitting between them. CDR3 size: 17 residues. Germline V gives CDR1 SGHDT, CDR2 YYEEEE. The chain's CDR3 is CASSLGSLRSGNQPQHF. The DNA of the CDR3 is TGTGCCAGCAGCTTGGGCAGTCTTCGGTCAGGGAATCAGCCCCAGCATTTT.

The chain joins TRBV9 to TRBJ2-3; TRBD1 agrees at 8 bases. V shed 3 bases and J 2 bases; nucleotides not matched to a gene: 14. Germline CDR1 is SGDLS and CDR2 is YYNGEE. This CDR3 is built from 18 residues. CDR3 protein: CASSASGGDSVITDTQYF. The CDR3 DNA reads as TGTGCCAGCAGCGCATCAGGGGGCGACTCCGTAATCACAGATACGCAGTATTTT.

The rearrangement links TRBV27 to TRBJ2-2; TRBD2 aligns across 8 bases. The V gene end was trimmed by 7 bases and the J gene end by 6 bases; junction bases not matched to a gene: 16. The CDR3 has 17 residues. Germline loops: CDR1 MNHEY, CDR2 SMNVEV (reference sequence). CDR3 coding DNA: TGTGCCAGCACTGATAGCGGGGAGGTCTTCTCTCCCGGGGAGCTGTTTTTT. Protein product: CASTDSGEVFSPGELFF.

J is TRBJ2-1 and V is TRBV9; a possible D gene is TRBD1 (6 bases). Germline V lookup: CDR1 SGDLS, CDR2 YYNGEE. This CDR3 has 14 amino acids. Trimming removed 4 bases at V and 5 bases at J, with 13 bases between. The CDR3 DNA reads TGTGCCAGCAGCCCCTCCGGACAGAACAATGAGCAGTTCTTC. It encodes CASSPSGQNNEQFF.

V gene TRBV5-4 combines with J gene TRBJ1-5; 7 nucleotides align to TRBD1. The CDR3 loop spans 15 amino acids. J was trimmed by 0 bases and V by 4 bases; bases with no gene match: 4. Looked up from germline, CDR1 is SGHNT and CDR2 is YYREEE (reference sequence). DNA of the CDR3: TGTGCCAGCAGCCAGGGGACAGCTAGCAATCAGCCCCAGCATTTT. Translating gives CASSQGTASNQPQHF.

The CDR3 loop reads CASGPQGYNSPLHF. CDR3 bases: TGTGCTAGTGGTCCCCAGGGTTATAATTCACCCCTCCACTTT. The J gene is TRBJ1-6, the V gene TRBV12-5; weak D call: TRBD1 (5 bases). The CDR3 sequence is 14 residues long. Germline V CDR1 and CDR2: LGHNT, FRNRAP. Trimming cost V 5 bases and J 4 bases, with 9 bases left between them.

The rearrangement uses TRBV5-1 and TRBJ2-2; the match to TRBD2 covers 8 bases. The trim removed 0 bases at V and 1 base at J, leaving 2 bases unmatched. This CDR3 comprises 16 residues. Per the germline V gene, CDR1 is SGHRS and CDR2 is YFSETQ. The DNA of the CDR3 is TGCGCCAGCAGCTTGGGACTAGCGTTGAACACCGGGGAGCTGTTTTTT. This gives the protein CASSLGLALNTGELFF.

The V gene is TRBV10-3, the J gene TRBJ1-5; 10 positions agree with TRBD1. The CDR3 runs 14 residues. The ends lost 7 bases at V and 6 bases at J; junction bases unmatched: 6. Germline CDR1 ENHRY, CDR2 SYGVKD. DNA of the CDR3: TGTGCCATCACTAAAGGGACAGGGGTTCAGCCCCAGCATTTT. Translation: CAITKGTGVQPQHF.

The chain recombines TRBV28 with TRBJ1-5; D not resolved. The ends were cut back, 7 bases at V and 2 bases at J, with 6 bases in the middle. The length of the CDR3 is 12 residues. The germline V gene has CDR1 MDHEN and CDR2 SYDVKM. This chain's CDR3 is CASNRGNQPQHF. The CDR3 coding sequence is TGTGCCAGCAATCGGGGCAATCAGCCCCAGCATTTT. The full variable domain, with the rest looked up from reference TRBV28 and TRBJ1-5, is DVKVTQSSRYLVKRTGEKVFLECVQDMDHENMFWYRQDPGLGLRLIYFSYDVKMKEKGDIPEGYSVSREKKERFSLILESASTNQTSMYLCASNRGNQPQHFGDGTRLSIL.

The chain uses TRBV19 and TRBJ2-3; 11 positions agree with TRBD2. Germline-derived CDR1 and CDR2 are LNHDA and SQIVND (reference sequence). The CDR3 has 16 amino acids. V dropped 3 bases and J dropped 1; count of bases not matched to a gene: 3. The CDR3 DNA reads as TGTGCCAGTAGTATCCTAGCGGGGGGACGCACAGATACGCAGTATTTT. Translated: CASSILAGGRTDTQYF.

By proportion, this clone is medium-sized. The DNA of the CDR3 is TGCGCCAGCAGCCTCTCCGGGACTAGCGGGAACACAGATACGCAGTATTTT. As protein: CASSLSGTSGNTDTQYF. J is TRBJ2-3 and V is TRBV4-1, with 13 nucleotides matching TRBD2. V was pared by 4 bases and J by 2 bases, with 6 bases of the junction left unmatched. CDR1 is MGHRA and CDR2 is YSYEKL in the germline V gene. CDR3 length: 17 residues.

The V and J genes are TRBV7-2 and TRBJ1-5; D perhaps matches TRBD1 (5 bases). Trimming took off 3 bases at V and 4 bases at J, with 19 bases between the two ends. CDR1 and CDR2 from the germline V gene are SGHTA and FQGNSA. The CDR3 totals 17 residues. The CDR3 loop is CASSLKAVGPANQPQHF. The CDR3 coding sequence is TGTGCCAGCAGCTTGAAAGCCGTGGGGCCCGCGAATCAGCCCCAGCATTTT.

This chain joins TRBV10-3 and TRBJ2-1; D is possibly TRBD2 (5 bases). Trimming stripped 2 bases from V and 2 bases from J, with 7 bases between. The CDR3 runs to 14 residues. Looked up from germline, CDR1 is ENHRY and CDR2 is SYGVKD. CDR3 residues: CAISESGPYNEQFF. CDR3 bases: TGTGCCATCAGTGAGAGCGGTCCCTACAATGAGCAGTTCTTC.